Below are 19 T cell receptor beta chains sequenced from a single sample in a study of blood T cell repertoires in COVID-19. Produced via immunoSEQ multiplex PCR; TCRdb's table is partial and in-frame only. The data hold roughly 300,000 clones, with approximately 86% observed a single time. The sample was PBMCs or T cells enriched from blood (not recorded which). These receptors all come from a woman aged 40 to 55 with acute COVID-19.

The chain recombines TRBV6-4 with TRBJ2-2; TRBD1 matches at 7 bases. The CDR3 spans 14 residues. V was clipped by 2 bases and J by 5 bases; unmatched bases: 2. Germline CDR1 and CDR2: MRHNA and SNTAGT. CDR3 sequence (DNA): TGTGCCAGCAGTGACAAGGGGGCTACCGGGGAGCTGTTTTTT. As protein: CASSDKGATGELFF.

The chain links TRBV6-5 to TRBJ1-1, with D possibly matching TRBD1 (5 bases). Trimming pared 2 bases from V and 1 base from J, leaving 8 bases between. The CDR3 extends over 14 amino acids. Germline V gives CDR1 MNHEY, CDR2 SVGAGI. CDR3 sequence: CASSYAGANTEAFF. The CDR3, as DNA: TGTGCCAGCAGTTACGCTGGGGCGAACACTGAAGCTTTCTTT.

This clone was counted a few times. CDR3 in amino acids: CASSLVGSAYNEQFF. The CDR3 DNA reads TGTGCCAGCAGCCTAGTCGGGAGCGCCTACAATGAGCAGTTCTTC. The V call is TRBV28, the J call TRBJ2-1, with D possibly matching TRBD2 (6 bases). The CDR3 is 15 residues long. Trimming left V 6 bases short and J 2 bases short, with 14 bases between. Germline V gene lookup returns CDR1 MDHEN and CDR2 SYDVKM.

The chain recombines TRBV4-1 with TRBJ1-5; D gene unclear. Trimming stripped 1 base from V and 9 bases from J, with 10 bases between. The germline gives CDR1 MGHRA, CDR2 YSYEKL. The CDR3 runs 13 residues. DNA for the CDR3: TGCGCCAGCAGCCAAGTCTCCTCCGGGCCCCAGCATTTT. This encodes CASSQVSSGPQHF.

The rearrangement links TRBV4-3 to TRBJ2-1, with D uncertain. CDR3 length: 16 amino acids. V was cut by 2 bases and J by 0 bases, with 11 bases left in between. Per the germline V gene, CDR1 is LGHNA and CDR2 is YSLEER. As DNA, the CDR3 is TGCGCCAGCAGCCAAAACTTAATTAGCTCCTACAATGAGCAGTTCTTC. It is translated as CASSQNLISSYNEQFF.

The count of this clone is one. The CDR3 DNA sequence: TGTGCCAGCAGCCCCCGAGGGGCGGGGGGATGGGGAGAGACCCAGTACTTC. This translates into CASSPRGAGGWGETQYF. The chain is built from TRBV5-4 and TRBJ2-5; TRBD2 aligns across 8 bases. The CDR3 spans 17 residues. Germline CDR1 SGHNT, CDR2 YYREEE (reference sequence). J gave up 4 bases and V 4 bases, and 15 bases lay outside the gene matches.

The gene calls are TRBV20-1 and TRBJ1-5, with TRBD1 identical over 9 bases. Germline trimming cut 7 bases from V and 7 bases from J; bases unmatched to any gene: 2. Germline V lookup: CDR1 DFQATT, CDR2 SNEGSKA (reference sequence). The CDR3 length is 11 residues. DNA of the CDR3: TGCAGTGTTACAGGGGGCCAGCCCCAGCATTTT. It is translated as CSVTGGQPQHF.

The V call is TRBV5-1, the J call TRBJ2-1, with 12 bases fitting TRBD2. The CDR3 loop spans 15 amino acids. V was pared by 0 bases and J by 8 bases, with 3 bases of the junction left unmatched. Germline V gene sequence: CDR1 SGHRS, CDR2 YFSETQ. CDR3 in amino acids: CASSLDSSGGDEQFF. CDR3 in DNA: TGCGCCAGCAGCTTGGATTCTAGCGGGGGGGATGAGCAGTTCTTC.

This clone has more than one count but fewer than ten. The chain uses TRBV12-5 and TRBJ1-4, with D possibly being TRBD1 (5 bases). Germline assignment: CDR1 LGHNT and CDR2 FRNRAP. CDR3 length: 18 residues. V was shortened by 0 bases and J by 4 bases, with 18 bases between the two germline ends. The CDR3 DNA reads TGTGCTAGTGGTTTGGTACCGACGCGCGACAGCCTTAATGAAAAACTGTTTTTT. The encoded protein is CASGLVPTRDSLNEKLFF.

This chain uses TRBV14 with TRBJ1-1; D remains unclear. Trimming stripped 2 bases from V and 3 bases from J, with 13 bases between. Germline lookup yields CDR1 SGHDN and CDR2 FVKESK. The CDR3 covers 15 residues. In DNA form, the CDR3 reads TGTGCCAGCAGCCAATGGTCAGGCGTAGACACTGAAGCTTTCTTT. Translated, it gives CASSQWSGVDTEAFF.

This sequence joins TRBV7-9 and TRBJ2-2, with D possibly matching TRBD2 (5 bases). The CDR3 runs 17 residues. CDR1 and CDR2 from the germline V gene are SEHNR and FQNEAQ (reference sequence). Trimming removed 5 bases from V and 6 bases from J, with 22 bases in between. The CDR3 protein is CASSLDSPLWTPGELFF. The CDR3, as DNA: TGTGCCAGCAGCCTGGACTCTCCCCTGTGGACGCCCGGGGAGCTGTTTTTT.

This chain's CDR3 is CASSFQNQVNEKLFF. The DNA of the CDR3 is TGTGCCAGCAGCTTTCAGAACCAAGTTAATGAAAAACTGTTTTTT. The V and J genes are TRBV5-4 and TRBJ1-4; no clear D gene. CDR3 length equals 15 residues. The V end was cut by 2 bases, the J end by 4 bases, with 12 bases between. The germline V gene encodes CDR1 SGHNT and CDR2 YYREEE (reference sequence).

The genes are TRBV6-5 and TRBJ2-7; 8 bases align to TRBD2. Germline V gene lookup returns CDR1 MNHEY and CDR2 SVGAGI. Germline trimming cut 6 bases from V and 4 bases from J; bases unmatched to any gene: 5. The CDR3 is 13 amino acids. The CDR3 reads CASSGGVGYEQYF. The CDR3 region has the DNA TGTGCCAGCAGCGGGGGGGTCGGGTACGAGCAGTACTTC.

The CDR3 loop reads CASSPASGSSSTDTQYF. Written as DNA, the CDR3 is TGTGCCAGCAGCCCGGCTAGCGGGTCTTCTAGCACAGATACGCAGTATTTT. The chain uses TRBV4-2 and TRBJ2-3; 8 positions match TRBD2. V lost 4 bases to trimming and J lost 0 bases; unmatched junction nucleotides: 9. The CDR3 contains 17 residues. Germline CDR1 reads LGHNA; CDR2 reads YNFKEQ.

The chain carries TRBV12-5 and TRBJ2-2; D gene ambiguous. There are 13 residues in the CDR3. Germline loops: CDR1 LGHNT, CDR2 FRNRAP. Trimming took 1 base from V and 7 from J, leaving 7 bases between them. CDR3 protein: CASGLGTGGELFF. CDR3 sequence (DNA): TGTGCTAGTGGTTTGGGTACTGGCGGGGAGCTGTTTTTT.

Regarding this clone: Different DNA sequences within this sample yield the same CDR3. The chain couples TRBV18 to TRBJ1-4; TRBD1 is a possible D gene (5 bases). The germline V gene has CDR1 KGHSH and CDR2 LQKENI. This CDR3 region has 15 residues. Trimming shortened V by 2 bases and J by 3 bases, and 10 bases separated the two germline ends. This CDR3 is CASSPSNRPNEKLFF. Written as DNA, the CDR3 is TGTGCCAGCTCACCATCGAACAGGCCTAATGAAAAACTGTTTTTT. Complete variable domain (other parts from reference TRBV18 and TRBJ1-4): NAGVMQNPRHLVRRRGQEARLRCSPMKGHSHVYWYRQLPEEGLKFMVYLQKENIIDESGMPKERFSAEFPKEGPSILRIQQVVRGDSAAYFCASSPSNRPNEKLFFGSGTQLSVL.

The gene calls are TRBV2 and TRBJ2-7; tentatively, D is TRBD1 (5 bases). This CDR3 region has 15 residues. CDR1 is SNHLY and CDR2 is FYNNEI in the germline V gene. Deletions cut 5 bases from V and 2 bases from J, with 16 bases between. The CDR3 nucleotides read TGTGCCAGCAGTATCAGGCCAGGGCAAGCCTACGAGCAGTACTTC. The encoded protein is CASSIRPGQAYEQYF.

This clone appeared a few times. CDR3 region: CASSSHSGGAYNEQFF. The CDR3 DNA is TGTGCCAGCAGCTCCCATAGCGGGGGGGCCTACAATGAGCAGTTCTTC. J is TRBJ2-1 and V is TRBV5-4, with TRBD2 matching 11 bases. Germline V gene data show CDR1 as SGHNT and CDR2 as YYREEE (reference sequence). J was trimmed by 2 bases and V by 3 bases; bases with no gene match: 4. The CDR3 is 16 residues long. The full variable domain, rest sourced from reference TRBV5-4 and TRBJ2-1, is ETGVTQSPTHLIKTRGQQVTLRCSSQSGHNTVSWYQQALGQGPQFIFQYYREEENGRGNFPPRFSGLQFPNYSSELNVNALELDDSALYLCASSSHSGGAYNEQFFGPGTRLTVL.

The table lists this clone with a count of one. The chain uses TRBV4-1 and TRBJ2-3; 7 bases fit TRBD2. V gave up 0 bases and J gave up 4 bases; unmatched junction bases: 10. The CDR3 is made up of 17 amino acids. The germline V gene has CDR1 MGHRA and CDR2 YSYEKL. The DNA of the CDR3 is TGCGCCAGCAGCCAAGATAATCGGCGGGAGTTCCCAGATACGCAGTATTTT. Protein product: CASSQDNRREFPDTQYF.